This TCR beta chain was identified in a study of T-cell memory formation after mild COVID-19. For the study at large: TCR clusters mostly belonged to single donors. Study observations and caveats: SARS-CoV-2 specificity of second-wave clones peaking day 37 was unconfirmed. Clones that shrank (day 15 to 85) were balanced CD4/CD8, whereas later expanders leaned CD4+. Some clones that responded were present in memory (sampled pre-infection), which suggests cross-reactive memory joined.

TCRdb processed the 5' RACE reads anew with MiXCR; each CDR3 protein has one entry. The sample yields around 220,000 distinct CDR3 sequences, about 17% seen once. This clonotype was recorded a few times. What it binds is not known. The CDR3 contains 13 residues. The germline V gene encodes CDR1 SEHNR and CDR2 FQNEAQ (reference sequence). V lost 4 bases, J lost 7 bases, and 11 bases lay in between. The genes are TRBV7-9 and TRBJ1-5; tentatively, D is TRBD1 (5 bases). The clonotype originates from a man aged 18-30 years who had mild COVID-19 (a few samples of this study predate the infection). Cell type and time point are not known. The sample consisted of PBMCs or a T cell subset sorted from them (not recorded which). The CDR3, as DNA: TGTGCCAGCAGCTACCAGGGTGGCCAGCCCCAGCATTTT. This sequence encodes CASSYQGGQPQHF. Looking up the rest from reference TRBV7-9 and TRBJ1-5 gives the full variable domain: DTGVSQNPRHKITKRGQNVTFRCDPISEHNRLYWYRQTLGQGPEFLTYFQNEAQLEKSRLLSDRFSAERPKGSFSTLEIQRTEQGDSAMYLCASSYQGGQPQHFGDGTRLSIL.